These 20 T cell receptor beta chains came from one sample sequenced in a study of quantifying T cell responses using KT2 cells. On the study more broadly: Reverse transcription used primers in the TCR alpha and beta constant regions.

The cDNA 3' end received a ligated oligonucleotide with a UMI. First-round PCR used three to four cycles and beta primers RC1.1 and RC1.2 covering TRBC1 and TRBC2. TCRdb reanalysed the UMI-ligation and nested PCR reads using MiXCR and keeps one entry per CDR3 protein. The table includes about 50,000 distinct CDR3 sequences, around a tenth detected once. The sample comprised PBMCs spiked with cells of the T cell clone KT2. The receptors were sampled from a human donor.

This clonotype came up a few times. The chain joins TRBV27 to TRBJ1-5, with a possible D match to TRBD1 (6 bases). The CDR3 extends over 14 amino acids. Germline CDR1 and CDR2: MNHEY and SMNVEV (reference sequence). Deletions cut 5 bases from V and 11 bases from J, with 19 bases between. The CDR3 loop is CASSPTGQSFAQHF. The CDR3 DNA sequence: TGTGCCAGCAGTCCAACCGGACAGTCGTTCGCCCAGCATTTT.

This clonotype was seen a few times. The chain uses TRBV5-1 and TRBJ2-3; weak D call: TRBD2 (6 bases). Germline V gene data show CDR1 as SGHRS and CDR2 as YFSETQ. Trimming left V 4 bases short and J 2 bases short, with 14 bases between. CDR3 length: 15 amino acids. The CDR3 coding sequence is TGCGCCAGCAGCGCCCGGGCGGGGCTCACAGATACGCAGTATTTT. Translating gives CASSARAGLTDTQYF.

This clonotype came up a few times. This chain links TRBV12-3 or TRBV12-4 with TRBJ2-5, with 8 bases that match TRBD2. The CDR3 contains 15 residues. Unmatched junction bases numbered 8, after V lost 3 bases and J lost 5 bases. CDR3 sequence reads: CASSFREGPTETQYF. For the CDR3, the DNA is TGTGCCAGCAGTTTTCGGGAGGGTCCCACTGAGACCCAGTACTTC.

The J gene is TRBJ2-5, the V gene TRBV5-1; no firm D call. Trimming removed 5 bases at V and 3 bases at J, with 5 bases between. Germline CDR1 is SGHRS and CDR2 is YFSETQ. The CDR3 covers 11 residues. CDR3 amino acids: CASRHEETQYF. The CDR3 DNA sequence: TGCGCCAGCAGGCATGAAGAGACCCAGTACTTC. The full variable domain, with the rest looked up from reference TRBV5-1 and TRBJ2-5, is KAGVTQTPRYLIKTRGQQVTLSCSPISGHRSVSWYQQTPGQGLQFLFEYFSETQRNKGNFPGRFSGRQFSNSRSEMNVSTLELGDSALYLCASRHEETQYFGPGTRLLVL.

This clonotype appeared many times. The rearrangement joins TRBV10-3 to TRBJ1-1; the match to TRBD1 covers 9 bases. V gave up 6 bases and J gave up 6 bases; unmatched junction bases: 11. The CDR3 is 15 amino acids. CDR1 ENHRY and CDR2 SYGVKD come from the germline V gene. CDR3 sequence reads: CAISLSPGQGSEAFF. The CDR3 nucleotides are TGTGCCATCAGCCTCTCCCCGGGACAGGGATCTGAAGCTTTCTTT.

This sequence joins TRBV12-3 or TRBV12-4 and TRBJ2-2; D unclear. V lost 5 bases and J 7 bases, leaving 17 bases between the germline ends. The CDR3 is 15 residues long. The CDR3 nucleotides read TGTGCCAGCAGTGTCCGGACCCCACCCAGCGGGGAGCTGTTTTTT. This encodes CASSVRTPPSGELFF.

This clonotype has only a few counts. This chain's CDR3 is CSVVVNTEAFF. CDR3 DNA: TGCAGCGTTGTCGTGAACACTGAAGCTTTCTTT. The genes are TRBV29-1 and TRBJ1-1, with unresolved D. Germline V gene sequence: CDR1 SQVTM, CDR2 ANQGSEA. V was cut by 4 bases and J by 0 bases, with 3 bases left in between. This CDR3 contains 11 residues.

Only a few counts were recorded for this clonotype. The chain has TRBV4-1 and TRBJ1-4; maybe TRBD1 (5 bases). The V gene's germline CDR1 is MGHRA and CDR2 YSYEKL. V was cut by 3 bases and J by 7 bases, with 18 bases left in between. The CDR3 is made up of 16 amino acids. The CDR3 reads CASSHWLGGLSEKLFF. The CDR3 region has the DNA TGCGCCAGCAGCCACTGGTTGGGGGGGTTGAGTGAAAAACTGTTTTTT.

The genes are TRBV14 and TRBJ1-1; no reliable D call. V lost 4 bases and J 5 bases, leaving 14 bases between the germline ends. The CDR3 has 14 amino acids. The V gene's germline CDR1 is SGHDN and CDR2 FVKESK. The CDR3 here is CASSLWEVTTEAFF. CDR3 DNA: TGTGCCAGCAGCCTGTGGGAAGTGACAACTGAAGCTTTCTTT.

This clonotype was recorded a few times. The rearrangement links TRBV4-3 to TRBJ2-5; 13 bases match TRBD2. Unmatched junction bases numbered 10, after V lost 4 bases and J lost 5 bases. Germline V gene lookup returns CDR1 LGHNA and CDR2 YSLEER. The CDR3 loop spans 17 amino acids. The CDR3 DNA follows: TGCGCCAGCAGCCGCGGACTAGCGGGAGAAGGGGGGGAGACCCAGTACTTC. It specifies CASSRGLAGEGGETQYF.

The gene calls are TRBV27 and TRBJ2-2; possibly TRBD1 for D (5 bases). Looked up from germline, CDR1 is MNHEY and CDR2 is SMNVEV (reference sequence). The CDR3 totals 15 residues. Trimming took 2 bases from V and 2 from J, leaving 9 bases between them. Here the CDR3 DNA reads TGTGCCAGCAGTTTAGAGGACACAAACACCGGGGAGCTGTTTTTT. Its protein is CASSLEDTNTGELFF.

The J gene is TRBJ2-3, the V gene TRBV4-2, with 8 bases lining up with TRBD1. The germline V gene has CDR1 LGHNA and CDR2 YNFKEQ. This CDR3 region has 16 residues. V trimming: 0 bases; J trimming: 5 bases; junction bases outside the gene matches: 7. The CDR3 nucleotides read TGTGCCAGCAGCCAAGATTTGGCGACAGGGGTAGATACGCAGTATTTT. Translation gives CASSQDLATGVDTQYF.

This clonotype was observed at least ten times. CDR3 sequence reads: CASSQDRGNSPLHF. The CDR3, as DNA: TGCGCCAGCAGCCAAGACCGCGGCAATTCACCCCTCCACTTT. This sequence joins TRBV4-1 and TRBJ1-6; D gene uncertain. V shed 0 bases and J shed 7 bases, with 7 bases lying between them. The CDR3 totals 14 residues. CDR1 is MGHRA and CDR2 is YSYEKL in the germline V gene.

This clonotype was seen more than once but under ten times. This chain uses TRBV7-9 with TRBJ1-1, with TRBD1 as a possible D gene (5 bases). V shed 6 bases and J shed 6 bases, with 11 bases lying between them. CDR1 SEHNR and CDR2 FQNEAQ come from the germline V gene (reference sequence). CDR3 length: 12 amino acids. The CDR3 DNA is TGTGCCAGCAGTTTCGACAGAGCTGAAGCTTTCTTT. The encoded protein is CASSFDRAEAFF.

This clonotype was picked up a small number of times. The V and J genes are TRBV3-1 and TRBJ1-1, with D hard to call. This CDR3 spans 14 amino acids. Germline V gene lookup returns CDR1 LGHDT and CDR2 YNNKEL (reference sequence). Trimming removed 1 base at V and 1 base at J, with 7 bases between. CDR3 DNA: TGTGCCAGCAGCCAAGTGACGGGGAACACTGAAGCTTTCTTT. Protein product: CASSQVTGNTEAFF.

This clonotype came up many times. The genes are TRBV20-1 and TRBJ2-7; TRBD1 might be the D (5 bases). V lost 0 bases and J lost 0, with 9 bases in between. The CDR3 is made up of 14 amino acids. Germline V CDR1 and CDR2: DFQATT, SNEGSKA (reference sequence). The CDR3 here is CSARDRQTSYEQYF. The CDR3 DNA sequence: TGCAGTGCTAGAGATCGACAGACCTCCTACGAGCAGTACTTC.

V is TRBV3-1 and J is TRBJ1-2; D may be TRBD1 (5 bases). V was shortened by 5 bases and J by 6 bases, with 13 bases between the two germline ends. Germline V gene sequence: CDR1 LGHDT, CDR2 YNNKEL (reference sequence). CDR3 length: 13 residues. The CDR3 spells CASSFGAGNGYTF. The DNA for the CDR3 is TGTGCCAGCAGCTTCGGTGCAGGGAATGGCTACACCTTC.

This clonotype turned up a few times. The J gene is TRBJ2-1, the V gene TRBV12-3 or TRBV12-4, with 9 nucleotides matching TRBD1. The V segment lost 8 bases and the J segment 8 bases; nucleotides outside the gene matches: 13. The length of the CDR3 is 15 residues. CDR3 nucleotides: TGTGCCAGCGACTCGGGACAGGGACTTTTCGATGAGCAGTTCTTC. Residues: CASDSGQGLFDEQFF.

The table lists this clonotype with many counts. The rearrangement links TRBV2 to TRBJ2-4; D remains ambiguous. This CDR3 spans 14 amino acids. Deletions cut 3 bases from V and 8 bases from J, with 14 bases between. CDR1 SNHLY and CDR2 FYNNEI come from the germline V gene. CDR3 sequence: CASSETDVVDIQYF. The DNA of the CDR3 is TGTGCCAGCAGTGAGACGGATGTGGTGGACATTCAGTACTTC.

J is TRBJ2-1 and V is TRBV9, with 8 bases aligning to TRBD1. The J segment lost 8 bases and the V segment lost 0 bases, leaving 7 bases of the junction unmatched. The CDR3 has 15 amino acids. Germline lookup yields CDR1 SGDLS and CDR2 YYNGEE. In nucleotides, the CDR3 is TGTGCCAGCAGCGTAGCCCAGGGGGCGAGCTATGAGCAGTTCTTC. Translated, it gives CASSVAQGASYEQFF.